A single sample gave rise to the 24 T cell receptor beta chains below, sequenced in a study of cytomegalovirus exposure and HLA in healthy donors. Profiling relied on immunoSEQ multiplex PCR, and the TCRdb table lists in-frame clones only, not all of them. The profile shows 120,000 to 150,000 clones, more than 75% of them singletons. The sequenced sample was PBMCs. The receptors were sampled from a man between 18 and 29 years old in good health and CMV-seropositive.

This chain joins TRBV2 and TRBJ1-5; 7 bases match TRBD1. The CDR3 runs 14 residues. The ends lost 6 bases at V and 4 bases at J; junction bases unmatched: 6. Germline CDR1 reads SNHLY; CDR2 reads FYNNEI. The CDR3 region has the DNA TGTGCCAGCAGGGGACAGCGCCATAATCAGCCCCAGCATTTT. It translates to CASRGQRHNQPQHF. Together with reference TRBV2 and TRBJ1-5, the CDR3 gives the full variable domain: EPEVTQTPSHQVTQMGQEVILRCVPISNHLYFYWYRQILGQKVEFLVSFYNNEISEKSEIFDDQFSVERPDGSNFTLKIRSTKLEDSAMYFCASRGQRHNQPQHFGDGTRLSIL.

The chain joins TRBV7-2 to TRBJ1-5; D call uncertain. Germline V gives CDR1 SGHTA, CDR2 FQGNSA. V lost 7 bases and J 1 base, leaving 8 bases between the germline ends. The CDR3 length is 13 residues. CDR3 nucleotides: TGTGCCAGCAACGTACAGAGCAATCAGCCCCAGCATTTT. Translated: CASNVQSNQPQHF.

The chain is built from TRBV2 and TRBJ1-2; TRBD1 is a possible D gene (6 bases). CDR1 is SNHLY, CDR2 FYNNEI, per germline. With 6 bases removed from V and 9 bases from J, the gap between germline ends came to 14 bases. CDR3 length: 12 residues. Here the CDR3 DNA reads TGTGCCAGCAGCCCAGGGGAGCTGAGCTACACCTTC. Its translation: CASSPGELSYTF.

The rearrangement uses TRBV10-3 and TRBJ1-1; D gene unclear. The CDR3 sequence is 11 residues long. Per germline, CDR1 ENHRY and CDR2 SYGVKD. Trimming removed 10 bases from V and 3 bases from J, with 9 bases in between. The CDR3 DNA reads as TGTGCCAGCCAGGAACACACTGAAGCTTTCTTT. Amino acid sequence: CASQEHTEAFF.

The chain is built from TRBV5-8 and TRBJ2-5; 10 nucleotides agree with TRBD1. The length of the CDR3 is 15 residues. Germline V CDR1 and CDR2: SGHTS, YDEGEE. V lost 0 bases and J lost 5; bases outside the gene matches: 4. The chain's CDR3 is CASSLGTGGRETQYF. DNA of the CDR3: TGTGCCAGCAGCTTGGGGACAGGGGGGCGGGAGACCCAGTACTTC.

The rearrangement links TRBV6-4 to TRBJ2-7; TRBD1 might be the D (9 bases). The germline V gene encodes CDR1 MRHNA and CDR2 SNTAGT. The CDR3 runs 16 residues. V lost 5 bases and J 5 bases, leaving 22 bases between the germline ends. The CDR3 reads CASSPGGDRVTDEQYF. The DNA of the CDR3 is TGTGCCAGCAGTCCCGGGGGGGACAGGGTAACCGACGAGCAGTACTTC.

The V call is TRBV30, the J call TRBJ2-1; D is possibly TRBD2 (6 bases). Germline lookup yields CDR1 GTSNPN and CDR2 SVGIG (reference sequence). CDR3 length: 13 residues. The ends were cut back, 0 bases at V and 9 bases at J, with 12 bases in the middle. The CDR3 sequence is CAWSVGRGTEQFF. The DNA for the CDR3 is TGTGCCTGGAGTGTAGGGCGGGGTACTGAGCAGTTCTTC.

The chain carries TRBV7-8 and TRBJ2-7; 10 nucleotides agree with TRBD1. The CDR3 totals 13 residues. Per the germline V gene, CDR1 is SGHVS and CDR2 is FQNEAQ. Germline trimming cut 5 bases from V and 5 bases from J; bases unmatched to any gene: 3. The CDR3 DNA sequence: TGTGCCAGCAGCCTTGGGACAGGGGACGAGCAGTACTTC. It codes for CASSLGTGDEQYF.

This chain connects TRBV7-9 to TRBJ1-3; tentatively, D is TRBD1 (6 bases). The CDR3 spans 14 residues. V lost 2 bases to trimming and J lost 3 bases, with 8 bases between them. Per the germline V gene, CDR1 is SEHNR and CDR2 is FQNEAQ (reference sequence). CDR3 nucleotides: TGTGCCAGCAGCTTACCAGGGGTTGGAAACACCATATATTTT. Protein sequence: CASSLPGVGNTIYF.

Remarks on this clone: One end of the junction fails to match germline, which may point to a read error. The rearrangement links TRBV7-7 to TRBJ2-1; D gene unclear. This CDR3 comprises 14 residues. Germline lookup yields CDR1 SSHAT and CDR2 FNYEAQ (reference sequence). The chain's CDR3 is CASSPTSSYNEQFF. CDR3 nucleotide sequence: TGTGCTAGCAGCCCCACAAGCTCCTACAATGAGCAGTTCTTC.

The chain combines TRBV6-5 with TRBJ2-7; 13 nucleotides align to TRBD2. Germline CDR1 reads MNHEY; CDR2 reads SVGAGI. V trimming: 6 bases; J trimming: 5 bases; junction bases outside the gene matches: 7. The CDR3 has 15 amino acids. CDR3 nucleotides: TGTGCCAGCAGCCGAATACTAGCGGGAGGGAACGAGCAGTACTTC. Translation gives CASSRILAGGNEQYF.

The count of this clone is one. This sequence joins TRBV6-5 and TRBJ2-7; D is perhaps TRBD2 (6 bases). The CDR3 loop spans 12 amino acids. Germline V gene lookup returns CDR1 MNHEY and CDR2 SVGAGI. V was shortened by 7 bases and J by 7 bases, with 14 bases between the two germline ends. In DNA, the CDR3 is TGTGCCAGCACATCCCTGGCGGGGGAGCAGTACTTC. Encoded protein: CASTSLAGEQYF.

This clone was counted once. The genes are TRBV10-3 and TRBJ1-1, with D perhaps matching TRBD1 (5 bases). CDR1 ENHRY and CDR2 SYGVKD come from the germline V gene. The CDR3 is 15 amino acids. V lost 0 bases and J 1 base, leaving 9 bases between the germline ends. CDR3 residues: CAISESAGPNTEAFF. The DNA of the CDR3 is TGTGCCATCAGTGAGTCGGCAGGGCCGAACACTGAAGCTTTCTTT.

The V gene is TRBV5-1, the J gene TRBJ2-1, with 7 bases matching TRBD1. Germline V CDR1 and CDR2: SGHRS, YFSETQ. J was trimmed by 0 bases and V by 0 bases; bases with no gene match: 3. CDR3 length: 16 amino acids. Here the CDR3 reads CASSLAWDSSYNEQFF. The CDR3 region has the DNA TGCGCCAGCAGCTTGGCCTGGGACAGCTCCTACAATGAGCAGTTCTTC. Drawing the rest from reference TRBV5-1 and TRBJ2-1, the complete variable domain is KAGVTQTPRYLIKTRGQQVTLSCSPISGHRSVSWYQQTPGQGLQFLFEYFSETQRNKGNFPGRFSGRQFSNSRSEMNVSTLELGDSALYLCASSLAWDSSYNEQFFGPGTRLTVL.

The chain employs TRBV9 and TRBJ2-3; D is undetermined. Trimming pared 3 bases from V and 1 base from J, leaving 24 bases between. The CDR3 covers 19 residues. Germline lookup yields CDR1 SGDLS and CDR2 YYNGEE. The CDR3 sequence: CASSGDISRRRLGTDTQYF. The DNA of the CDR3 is TGTGCCAGCAGCGGCGATATATCCAGGCGACGTCTTGGCACAGATACGCAGTATTTT.

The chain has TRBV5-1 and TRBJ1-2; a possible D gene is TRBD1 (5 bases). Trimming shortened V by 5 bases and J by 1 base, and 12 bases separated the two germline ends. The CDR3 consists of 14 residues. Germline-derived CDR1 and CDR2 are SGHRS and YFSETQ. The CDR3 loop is CASSRGTVNYGYTF. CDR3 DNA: TGCGCCAGCAGTCGAGGGACTGTTAACTATGGCTACACCTTC. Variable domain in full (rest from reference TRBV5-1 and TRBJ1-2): KAGVTQTPRYLIKTRGQQVTLSCSPISGHRSVSWYQQTPGQGLQFLFEYFSETQRNKGNFPGRFSGRQFSNSRSEMNVSTLELGDSALYLCASSRGTVNYGYTFGSGTRLTVV.

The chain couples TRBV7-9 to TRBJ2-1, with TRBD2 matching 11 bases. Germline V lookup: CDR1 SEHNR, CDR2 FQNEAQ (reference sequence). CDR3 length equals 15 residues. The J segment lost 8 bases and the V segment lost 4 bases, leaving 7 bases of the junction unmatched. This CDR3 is CASSWVAGGPDEQFF. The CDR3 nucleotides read TGTGCCAGCAGCTGGGTAGCGGGAGGGCCTGATGAGCAGTTCTTC.

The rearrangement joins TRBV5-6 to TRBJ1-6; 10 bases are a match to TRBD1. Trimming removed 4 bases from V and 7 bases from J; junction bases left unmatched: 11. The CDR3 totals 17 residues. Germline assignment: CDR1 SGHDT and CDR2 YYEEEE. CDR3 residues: CASSPRRTGGLNSPLHF. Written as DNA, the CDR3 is TGTGCCAGCAGCCCCCGTCGGACAGGGGGGTTGAATTCACCCCTCCACTTT.

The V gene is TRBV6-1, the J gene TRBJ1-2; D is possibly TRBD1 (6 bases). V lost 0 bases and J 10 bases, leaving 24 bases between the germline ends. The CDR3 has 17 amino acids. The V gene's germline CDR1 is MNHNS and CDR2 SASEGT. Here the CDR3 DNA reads TGTGCCAGCAGTGAAGCGATGACAGGCCGGGCGGGCTGGGCCTACACCTTC. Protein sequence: CASSEAMTGRAGWAYTF.

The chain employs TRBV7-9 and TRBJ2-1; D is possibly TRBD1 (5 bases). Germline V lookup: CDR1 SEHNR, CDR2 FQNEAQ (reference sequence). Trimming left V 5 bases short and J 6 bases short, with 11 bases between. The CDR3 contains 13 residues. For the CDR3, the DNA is TGTGCCAGCAGCCGTACAGGCAGCAATGAGCAGTTCTTC. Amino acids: CASSRTGSNEQFF.

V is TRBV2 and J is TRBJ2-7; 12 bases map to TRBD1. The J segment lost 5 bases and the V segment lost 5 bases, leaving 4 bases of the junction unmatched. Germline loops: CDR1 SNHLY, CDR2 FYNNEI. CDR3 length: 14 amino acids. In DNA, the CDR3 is TGTGCCAGCAGTACCGGGACAGGGGGCAACGAGCAGTACTTC. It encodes CASSTGTGGNEQYF.

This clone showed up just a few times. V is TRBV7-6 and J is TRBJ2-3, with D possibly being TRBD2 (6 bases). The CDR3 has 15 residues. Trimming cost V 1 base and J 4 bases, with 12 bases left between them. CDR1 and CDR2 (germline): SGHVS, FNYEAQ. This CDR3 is CASSLEPGSSDTQYF. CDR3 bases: TGTGCCAGCAGCTTAGAGCCCGGGAGCTCAGATACGCAGTATTTT.

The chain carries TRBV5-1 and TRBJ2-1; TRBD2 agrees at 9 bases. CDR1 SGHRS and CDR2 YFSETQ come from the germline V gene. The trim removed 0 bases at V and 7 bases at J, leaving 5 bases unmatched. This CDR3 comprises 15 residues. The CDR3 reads CASSLGLAGYNEQFF. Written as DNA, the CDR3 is TGCGCCAGCAGCTTGGGTCTAGCGGGATATAATGAGCAGTTCTTC.

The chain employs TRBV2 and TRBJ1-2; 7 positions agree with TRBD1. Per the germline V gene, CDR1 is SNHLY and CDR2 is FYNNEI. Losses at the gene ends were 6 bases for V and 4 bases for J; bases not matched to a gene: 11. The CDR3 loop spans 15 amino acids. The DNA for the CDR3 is TGTGCCAGCAGGGGCGACAGGGAAAGTCCCTATGGCTACACCTTC. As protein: CASRGDRESPYGYTF.